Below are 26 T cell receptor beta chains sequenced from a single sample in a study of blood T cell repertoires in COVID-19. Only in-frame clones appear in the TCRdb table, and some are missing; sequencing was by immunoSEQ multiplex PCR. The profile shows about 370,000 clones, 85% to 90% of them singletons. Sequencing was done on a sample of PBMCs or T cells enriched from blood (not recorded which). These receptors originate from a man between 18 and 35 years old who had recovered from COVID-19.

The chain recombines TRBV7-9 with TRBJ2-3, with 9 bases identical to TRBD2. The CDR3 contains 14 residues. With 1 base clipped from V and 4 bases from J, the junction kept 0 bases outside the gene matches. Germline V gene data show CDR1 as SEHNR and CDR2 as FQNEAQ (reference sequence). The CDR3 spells CASSLGLAADTQYF. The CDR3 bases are TGTGCCAGCAGCTTAGGACTAGCGGCAGATACGCAGTATTTT.

CDR3 sequence reads: CASSLAGQGAWELFF. The CDR3 DNA sequence: TGCGCCAGCAGCTTGGCCGGACAGGGGGCATGGGAGCTGTTTTTT. The V call is TRBV5-1, the J call TRBJ2-2; 11 bases agree with TRBD1. V trimming: 0 bases; J trimming: 9 bases; junction bases outside the gene matches: 4. CDR1 and CDR2 from the germline V gene are SGHRS and YFSETQ. The CDR3 is 15 amino acids.

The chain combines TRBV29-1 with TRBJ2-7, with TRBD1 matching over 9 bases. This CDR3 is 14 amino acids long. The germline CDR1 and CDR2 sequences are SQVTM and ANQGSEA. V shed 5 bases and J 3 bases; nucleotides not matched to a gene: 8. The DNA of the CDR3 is TGCAGCGTTAGGGGGAACAGGGGGCTCTACGAGCAGTACTTC. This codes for CSVRGNRGLYEQYF.

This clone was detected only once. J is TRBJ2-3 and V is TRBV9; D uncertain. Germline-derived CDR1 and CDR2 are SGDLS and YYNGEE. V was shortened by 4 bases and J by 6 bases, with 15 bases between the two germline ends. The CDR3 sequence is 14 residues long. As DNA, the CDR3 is TGTGCCAGCAGCCCAATCCTATCAGCGGATACGCAGTATTTT. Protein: CASSPILSADTQYF.

The CDR3 loop reads CASSRGNYGYTF. CDR3 DNA sequence: TGTGCCAGCAGCAGAGGGAACTATGGCTACACCTTC. The rearrangement uses TRBV9 and TRBJ1-2, with D unclear. Germline V CDR1 and CDR2: SGDLS, YYNGEE. The CDR3 spans 12 residues. The V end lost 4 bases, the J end lost 2 bases, and 6 bases lay between the germline ends.

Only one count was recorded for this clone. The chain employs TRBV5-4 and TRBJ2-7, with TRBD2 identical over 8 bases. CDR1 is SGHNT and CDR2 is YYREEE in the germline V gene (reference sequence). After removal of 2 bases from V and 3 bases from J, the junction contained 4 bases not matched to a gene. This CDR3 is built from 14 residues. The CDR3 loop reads CASSLAGASYEQYF. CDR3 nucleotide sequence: TGTGCCAGCAGCTTAGCGGGAGCCAGCTACGAGCAGTACTTC.

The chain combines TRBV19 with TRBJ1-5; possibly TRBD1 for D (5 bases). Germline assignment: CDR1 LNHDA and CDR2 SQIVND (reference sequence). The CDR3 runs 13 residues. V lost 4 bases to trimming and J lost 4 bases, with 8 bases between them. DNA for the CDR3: TGTGCCAGTAGTACAGGGTTGAATCAGCCCCAGCATTTT. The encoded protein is CASSTGLNQPQHF. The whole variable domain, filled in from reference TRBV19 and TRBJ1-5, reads DGGITQSPKYLFRKEGQNVTLSCEQNLNHDAMYWYRQDPGQGLRLIYYSQIVNDFQKGDIAEGYSVSREKKESFPLTVTSAQKNPTAFYLCASSTGLNQPQHFGDGTRLSIL.

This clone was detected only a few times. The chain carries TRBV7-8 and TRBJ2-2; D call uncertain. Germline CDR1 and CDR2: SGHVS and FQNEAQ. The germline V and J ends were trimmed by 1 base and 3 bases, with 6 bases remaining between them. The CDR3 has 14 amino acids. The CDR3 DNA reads TGTGCCAGCAGCTTAGGCCTATACACCGGGGAGCTGTTTTTT. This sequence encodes CASSLGLYTGELFF.

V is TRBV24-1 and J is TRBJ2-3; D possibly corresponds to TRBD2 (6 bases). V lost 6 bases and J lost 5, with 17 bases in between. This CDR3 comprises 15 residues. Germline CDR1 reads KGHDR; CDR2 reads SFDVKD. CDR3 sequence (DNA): TGTGCCACCAGTCACGCGGGATATAGTTTAGATACGCAGTATTTT. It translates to CATSHAGYSLDTQYF.

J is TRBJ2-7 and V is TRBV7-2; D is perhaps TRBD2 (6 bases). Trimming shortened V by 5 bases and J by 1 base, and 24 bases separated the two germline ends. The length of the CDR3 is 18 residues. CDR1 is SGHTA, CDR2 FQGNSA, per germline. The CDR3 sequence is CASSHDSILALRSYEQYF. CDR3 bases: TGTGCCAGCAGCCACGACTCAATTCTAGCGCTTCGGTCCTACGAGCAGTACTTC.

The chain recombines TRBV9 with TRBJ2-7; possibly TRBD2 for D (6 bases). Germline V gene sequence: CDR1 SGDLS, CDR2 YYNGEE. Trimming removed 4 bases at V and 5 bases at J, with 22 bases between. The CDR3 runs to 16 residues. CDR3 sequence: CASSPHTGTSTHEQYF. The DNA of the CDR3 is TGTGCCAGCAGCCCCCATACCGGGACTTCTACCCACGAGCAGTACTTC. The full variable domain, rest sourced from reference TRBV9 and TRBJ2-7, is DSGVTQTPKHLITATGQRVTLRCSPRSGDLSVYWYQQSLDQGLQFLIQYYNGEERAKGNILERFSAQQFPDLHSELNLSSLELGDSALYFCASSPHTGTSTHEQYFGPGTRLTVT.

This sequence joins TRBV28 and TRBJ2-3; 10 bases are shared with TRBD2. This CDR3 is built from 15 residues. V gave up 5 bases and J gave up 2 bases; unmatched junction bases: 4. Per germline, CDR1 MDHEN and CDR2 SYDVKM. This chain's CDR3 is CASSLAGVHTDTQYF. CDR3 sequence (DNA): TGTGCCAGCAGTCTAGCGGGAGTCCACACAGATACGCAGTATTTT.

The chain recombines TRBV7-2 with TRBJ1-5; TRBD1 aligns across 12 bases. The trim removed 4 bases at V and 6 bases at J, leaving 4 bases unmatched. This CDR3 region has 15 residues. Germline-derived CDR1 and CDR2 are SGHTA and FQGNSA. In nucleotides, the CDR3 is TGTGCCAGCAGCTCGGGACAGGGGGCACGTCAGCCCCAGCATTTT. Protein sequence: CASSSGQGARQPQHF.

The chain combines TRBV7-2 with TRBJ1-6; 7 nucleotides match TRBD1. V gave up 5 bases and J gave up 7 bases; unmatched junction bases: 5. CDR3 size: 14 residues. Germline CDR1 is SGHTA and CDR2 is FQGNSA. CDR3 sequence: CASSPSGGNSPLHF. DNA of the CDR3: TGTGCCAGCAGCCCCTCAGGGGGGAATTCACCCCTCCACTTT.

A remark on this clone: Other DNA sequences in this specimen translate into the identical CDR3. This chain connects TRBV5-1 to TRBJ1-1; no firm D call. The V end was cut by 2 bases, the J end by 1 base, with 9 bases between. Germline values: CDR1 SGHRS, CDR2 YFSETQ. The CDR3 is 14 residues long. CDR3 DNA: TGCGCCAGCAGCTTAGTTCCCGGGAACACTGAAGCTTTCTTT. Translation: CASSLVPGNTEAFF.

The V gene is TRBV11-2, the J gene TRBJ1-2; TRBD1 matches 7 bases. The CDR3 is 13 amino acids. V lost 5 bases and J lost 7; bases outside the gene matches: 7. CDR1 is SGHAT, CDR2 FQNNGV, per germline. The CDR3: CASSADRVGGYTF. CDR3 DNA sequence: TGTGCCAGCAGCGCTGACAGGGTCGGTGGCTACACCTTC.

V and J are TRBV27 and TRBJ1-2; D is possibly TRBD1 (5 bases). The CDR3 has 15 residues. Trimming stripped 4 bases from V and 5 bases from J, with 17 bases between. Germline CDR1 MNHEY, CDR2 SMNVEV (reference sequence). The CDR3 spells CASSWGLGAEYGYTF. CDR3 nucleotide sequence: TGTGCCAGCAGTTGGGGTTTAGGGGCCGAGTATGGCTACACCTTC.

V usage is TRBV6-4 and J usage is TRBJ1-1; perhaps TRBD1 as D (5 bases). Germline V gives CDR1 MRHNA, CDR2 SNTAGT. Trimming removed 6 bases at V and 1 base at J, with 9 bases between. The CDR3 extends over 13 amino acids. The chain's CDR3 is CASRGLPNTEAFF. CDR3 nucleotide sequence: TGTGCCAGCAGGGGGCTGCCGAACACTGAAGCTTTCTTT.

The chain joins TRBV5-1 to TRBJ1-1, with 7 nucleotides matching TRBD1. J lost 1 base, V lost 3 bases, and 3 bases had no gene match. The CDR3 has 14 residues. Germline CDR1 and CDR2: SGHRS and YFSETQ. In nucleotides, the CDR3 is TGCGCCAGCAGCTCCTGGACAGGGAACACTGAAGCTTTCTTT. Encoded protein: CASSSWTGNTEAFF.

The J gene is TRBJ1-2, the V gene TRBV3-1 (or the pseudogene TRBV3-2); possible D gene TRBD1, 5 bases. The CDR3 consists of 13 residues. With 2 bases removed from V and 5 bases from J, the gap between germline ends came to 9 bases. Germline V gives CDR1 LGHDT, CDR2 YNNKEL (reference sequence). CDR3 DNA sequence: TGTGCCAGCAGCCAATCAGGGTCGTATGGCTACACCTTC. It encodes CASSQSGSYGYTF.

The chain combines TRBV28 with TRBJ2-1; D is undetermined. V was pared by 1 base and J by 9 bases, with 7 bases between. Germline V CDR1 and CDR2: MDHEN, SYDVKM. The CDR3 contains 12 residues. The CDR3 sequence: CASSLSLAEQFF. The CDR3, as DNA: TGTGCCAGCAGTTTATCATTAGCTGAGCAGTTCTTC.

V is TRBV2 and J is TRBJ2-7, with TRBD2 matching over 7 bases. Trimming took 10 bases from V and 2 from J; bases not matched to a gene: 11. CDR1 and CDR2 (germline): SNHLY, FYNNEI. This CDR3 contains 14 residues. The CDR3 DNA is TGTGCCACCAGCAAACTAGCGCCTACCTACGAGCAGTACTTC. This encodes CATSKLAPTYEQYF.

CDR3 residues: CASSKGGAGGEDTQYF. The CDR3 DNA reads TGTGCCAGCAGTAAAGGTGGAGCGGGAGGTGAAGATACGCAGTATTTT. J is TRBJ2-3 and V is TRBV6-2 or TRBV6-3; 9 nucleotides align to TRBD2. Germline values: CDR1 MNHEY, CDR2 SVGEGT. There are 16 residues in the CDR3. The J segment lost 5 bases and the V segment lost 5 bases, leaving 11 bases of the junction unmatched.

CDR3 sequence (DNA): TGTGCCAGCAGCTTAGATAGAGAGACAGGGGGCTGTTGTGGAAACACCATATATTTT. This translates into CASSLDRETGGCCGNTIYF. The chain couples TRBV7-2 to TRBJ1-3; 10 bases line up with TRBD1. The CDR3 is 19 residues long. V shed 1 base and J 3 bases; nucleotides not matched to a gene: 12. Germline values: CDR1 SGHTA, CDR2 FQGNSA.

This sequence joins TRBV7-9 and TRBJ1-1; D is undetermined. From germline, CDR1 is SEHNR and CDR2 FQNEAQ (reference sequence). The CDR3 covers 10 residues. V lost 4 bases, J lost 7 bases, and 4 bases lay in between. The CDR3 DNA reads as TGTGCCAGCAGCTCCTATGAAGCTTTCTTT. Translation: CASSSYEAFF.

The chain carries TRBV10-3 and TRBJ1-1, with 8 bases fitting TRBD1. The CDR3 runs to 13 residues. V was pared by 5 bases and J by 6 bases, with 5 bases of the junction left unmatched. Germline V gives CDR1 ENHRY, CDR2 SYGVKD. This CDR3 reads CAISPTGVPEAFF. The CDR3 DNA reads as TGTGCCATCAGTCCGACAGGGGTCCCTGAAGCTTTCTTT.